A selection of T cell receptor beta chains follows, all from one sample in a study of blood T cells in healthy people across ages. TCRdb itself ran the 5' RACE reads through MiXCR, one entry per CDR3 protein. The sample includes some 890,000 distinct CDR3 sequences, roughly 28% of them seen just once. Separately, the same data were catalogued under a study of T cells of mothers and their children.

The sequencing sample was made of blood. The receptors originated from a woman in her thirties or forties in good health. CDR3s leave out the opening cysteine and the closing phenylalanine or tryptophan. The order of the fields is CDR3 protein, V gene, clone size. Rows give clone size only sometimes, using once, few, many, or a class for an expanded clone.

ASSGTTPATQY,TRBV7-9,few
ASRRRGTADQETQY,TRBV4-1,many
ATSLGGGKQETQY,TRBV24-1,few
ASSLHWLGEQY,TRBV11-2,.
SVLHQGSGANVLT,TRBV29-1,many
ASSHGLAGFTDTQY,TRBV7-9,.
ASSVDGFGTGELF,TRBV9,few
SARDGRGADTQY,TRBV20-1,few
ASSTRDTLSSPLH,TRBV27,.
SARDVLQQF,TRBV20-1,many
ASSRGAGDQETQY,TRBV5-1,.
ASRNPGVGDEQF,TRBV27,many
ASSFVGTVNTEAF,TRBV5-1,.
ASSAFSAGDTQY,TRBV28,.
ATAAGGGRSTDTQY,TRBV7-9,few
ASSLPPSYGQY,TRBV27,few
ASSYPPTRERGTQY,TRBV12-3/TRBV12-4,.
ASSDGTGTYNEQF,TRBV9,many
SARDAGLRAQY,TRBV20-1,.
ATLRQGNQPQH,TRBV28,.
ASSQVQGASTEAF,TRBV4-3,.
ASSPRTPRSPYNSPLH,TRBV28,.
ASSHVQLRGTEAF,TRBV6-6,few
ASSHGLAGSAKNIQY,TRBV7-2,few
ASSLFAGSGNTIY,TRBV7-9,.
ASSQVHEQF,TRBV3-1,many
ASSLALGTGEWEQY,TRBV7-2,few
ASSDGASGDTGELF,TRBV10-1,.
ASSEGRGRTEAF,TRBV28,.
ASTPDRGYGYT,TRBV5-8,many
ASSSASGGFYNEQF,TRBV28,many
ASSLFGRSLREEQY,TRBV27,.
ATKTYEQY,TRBV24-1,few
ASSLGQGSTDTQY,TRBV5-1,many
ASSGTGVAHGYT,TRBV6-6,.
ASSFGARDTGELF,TRBV7-8,.
ASSEGQGLTNEKLF,TRBV6-1,few
AWSKVGTGIEAF,TRBV30,few
SAHGTGTPYEQY,TRBV20-1,many
ASRNVGPEAF,TRBV7-9,.
ASSLGAVSYEQY,TRBV7-9,many
ASSMGLAGSYNEQF,TRBV12-3/TRBV12-4,.
ASSYAGTGRYGYT,TRBV6-2/TRBV6-3,.
ASSLVRSGELF,TRBV5-5,.
ASSYGFNTEAF,TRBV25-1,.
ASSLMAAGSYNEQF,TRBV13,.
SAPSRVSGGNTIY,TRBV20-1,few
ASSFPGGGGDYEQY,TRBV28,few
ASSDGTEPYEQY,TRBV9,few
AISGNQAGGRNEQF,TRBV10-3,many
ASSLDGQNYEQY,TRBV5-1,.
ASSGTALHEQY,TRBV28,many